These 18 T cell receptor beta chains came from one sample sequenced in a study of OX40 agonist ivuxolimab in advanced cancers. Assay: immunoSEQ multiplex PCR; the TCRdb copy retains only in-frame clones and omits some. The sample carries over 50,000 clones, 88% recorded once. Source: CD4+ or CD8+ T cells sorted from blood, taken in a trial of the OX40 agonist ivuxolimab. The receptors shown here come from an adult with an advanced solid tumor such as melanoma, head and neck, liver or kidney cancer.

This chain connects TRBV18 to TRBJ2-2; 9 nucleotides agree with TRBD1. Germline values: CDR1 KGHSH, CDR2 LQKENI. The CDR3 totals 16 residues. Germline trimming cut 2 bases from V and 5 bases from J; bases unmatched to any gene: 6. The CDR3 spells CASSPRTGEKTGELFF. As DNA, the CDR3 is TGTGCCAGCTCACCAAGGACAGGGGAAAAGACCGGGGAGCTGTTTTTT.

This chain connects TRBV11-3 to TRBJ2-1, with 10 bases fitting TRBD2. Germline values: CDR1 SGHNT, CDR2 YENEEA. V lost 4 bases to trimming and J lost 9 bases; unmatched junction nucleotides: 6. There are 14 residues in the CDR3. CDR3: CASSSASGGGEQFF. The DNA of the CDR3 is TGTGCCAGCAGCTCAGCTAGCGGGGGTGGTGAGCAGTTCTTC.

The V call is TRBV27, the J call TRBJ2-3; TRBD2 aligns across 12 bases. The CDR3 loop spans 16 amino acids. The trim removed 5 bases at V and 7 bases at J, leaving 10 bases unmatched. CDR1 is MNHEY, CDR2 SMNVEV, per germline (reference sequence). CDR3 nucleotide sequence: TGTGCCAGCAGTACGACTAGCGGGAGTATGCCAAATACGCAGTATTTT. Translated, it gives CASSTTSGSMPNTQYF.

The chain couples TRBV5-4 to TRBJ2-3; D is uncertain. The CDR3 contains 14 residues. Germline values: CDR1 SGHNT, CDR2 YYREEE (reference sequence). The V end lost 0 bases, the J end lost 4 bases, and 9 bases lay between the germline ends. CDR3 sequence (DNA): TGTGCCAGCAGCTTGGCCCCCAGACCAGATACGCAGTATTTT. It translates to CASSLAPRPDTQYF.

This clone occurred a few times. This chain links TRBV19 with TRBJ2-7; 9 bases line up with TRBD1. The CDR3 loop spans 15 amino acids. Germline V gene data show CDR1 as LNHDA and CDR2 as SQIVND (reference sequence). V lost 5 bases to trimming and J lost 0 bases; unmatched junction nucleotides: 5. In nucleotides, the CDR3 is TGTGCCAGTAGTGTACAGGGGGCCCCCTCCTACGAGCAGTACTTC. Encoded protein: CASSVQGAPSYEQYF.

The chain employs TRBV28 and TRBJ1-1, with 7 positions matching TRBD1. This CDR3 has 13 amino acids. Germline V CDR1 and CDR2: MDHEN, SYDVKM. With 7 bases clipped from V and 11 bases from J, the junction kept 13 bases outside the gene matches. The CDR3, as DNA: TGTGCCAGCACCACACACCGGGACAGCGGGGCTTTCTTT. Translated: CASTTHRDSGAFF.

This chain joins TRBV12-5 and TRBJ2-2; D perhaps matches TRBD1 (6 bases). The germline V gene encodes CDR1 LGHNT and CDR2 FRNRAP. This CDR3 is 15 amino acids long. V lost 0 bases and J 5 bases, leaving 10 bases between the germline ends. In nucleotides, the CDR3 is TGTGCTAGTGGTTTGGTATTGGGGACAACCGGGGAGCTGTTTTTT. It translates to CASGLVLGTTGELFF.

CDR3 protein: CASTTLSGTEAFF. The DNA for the CDR3 is TGTGCCAGCACCACCCTGAGTGGCACTGAAGCTTTCTTT. The V gene is TRBV5-4, the J gene TRBJ1-1; D is uncertain. CDR1 and CDR2 (germline): SGHNT, YYREEE (reference sequence). The CDR3 is 13 amino acids. Trimming removed 6 bases from V and 4 bases from J, with 13 bases in between.

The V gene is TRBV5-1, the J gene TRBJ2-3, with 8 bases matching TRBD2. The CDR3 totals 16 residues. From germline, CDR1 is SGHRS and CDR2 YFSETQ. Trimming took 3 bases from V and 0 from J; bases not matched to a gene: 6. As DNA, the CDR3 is TGCGCCAGCAGCTCGACTAGCGCCCATAGCACAGATACGCAGTATTTT. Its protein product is CASSSTSAHSTDTQYF.

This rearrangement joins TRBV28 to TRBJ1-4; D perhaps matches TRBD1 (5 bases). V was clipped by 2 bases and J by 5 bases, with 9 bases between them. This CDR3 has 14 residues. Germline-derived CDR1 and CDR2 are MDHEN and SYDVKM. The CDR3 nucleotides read TGTGCCAGCAGTTTAGGAGGGGCAAATGAAAAACTGTTTTTT. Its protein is CASSLGGANEKLFF.

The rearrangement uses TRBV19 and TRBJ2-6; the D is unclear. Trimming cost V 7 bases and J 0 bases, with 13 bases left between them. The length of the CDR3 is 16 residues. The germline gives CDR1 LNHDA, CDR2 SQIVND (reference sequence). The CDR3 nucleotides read TGTGCCAGTAAAAAAGGCGGCGACTCTGGGGCCAACGTCCTGACTTTC. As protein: CASKKGGDSGANVLTF.

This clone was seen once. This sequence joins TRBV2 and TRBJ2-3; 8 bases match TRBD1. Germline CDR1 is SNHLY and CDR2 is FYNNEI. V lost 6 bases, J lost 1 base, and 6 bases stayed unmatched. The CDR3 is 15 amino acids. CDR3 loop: CASSEDRDGTDTQYF. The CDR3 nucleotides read TGTGCCAGCAGCGAGGACAGGGACGGCACAGATACGCAGTATTTT. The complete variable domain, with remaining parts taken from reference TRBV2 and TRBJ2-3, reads EPEVTQTPSHQVTQMGQEVILRCVPISNHLYFYWYRQILGQKVEFLVSFYNNEISEKSEIFDDQFSVERPDGSNFTLKIRSTKLEDSAMYFCASSEDRDGTDTQYFGPGTRLTVL.

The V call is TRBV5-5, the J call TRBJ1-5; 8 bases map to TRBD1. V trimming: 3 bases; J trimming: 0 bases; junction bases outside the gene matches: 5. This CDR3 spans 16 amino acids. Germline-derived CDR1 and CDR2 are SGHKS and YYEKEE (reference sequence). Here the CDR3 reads CASSSTGENSNQPQHF. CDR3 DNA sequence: TGTGCCAGCAGCTCGACAGGGGAGAATAGCAATCAGCCCCAGCATTTT.

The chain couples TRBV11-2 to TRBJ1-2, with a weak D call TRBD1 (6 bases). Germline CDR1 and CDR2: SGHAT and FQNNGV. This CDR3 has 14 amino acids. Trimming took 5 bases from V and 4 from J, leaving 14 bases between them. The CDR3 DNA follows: TGTGCCAGCAGCCCGACCCTGGACAGCTATGGCTACACCTTC. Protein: CASSPTLDSYGYTF. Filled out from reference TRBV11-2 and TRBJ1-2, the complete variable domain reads EAGVAQSPRYKIIEKRQSVAFWCNPISGHATLYWYQQILGQGPKLLIQFQNNGVVDDSQLPKDRFSAERLKGVDSTLKIQPAKLEDSAVYLCASSPTLDSYGYTFGSGTRLTVV.

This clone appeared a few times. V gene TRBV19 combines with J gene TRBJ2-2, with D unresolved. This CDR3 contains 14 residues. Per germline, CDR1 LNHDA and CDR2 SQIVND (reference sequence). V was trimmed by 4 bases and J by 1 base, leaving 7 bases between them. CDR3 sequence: CASSTALNTGELFF. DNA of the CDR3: TGTGCCAGTAGTACAGCTTTGAACACCGGGGAGCTGTTTTTT.

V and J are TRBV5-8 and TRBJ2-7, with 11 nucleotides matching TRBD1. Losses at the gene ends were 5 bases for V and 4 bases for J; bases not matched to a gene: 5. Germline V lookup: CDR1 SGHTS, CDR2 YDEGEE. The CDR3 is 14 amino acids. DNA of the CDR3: TGTGCCAGCAGTGCGGGACAGGGGGTTTACGAGCAGTACTTC. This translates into CASSAGQGVYEQYF.

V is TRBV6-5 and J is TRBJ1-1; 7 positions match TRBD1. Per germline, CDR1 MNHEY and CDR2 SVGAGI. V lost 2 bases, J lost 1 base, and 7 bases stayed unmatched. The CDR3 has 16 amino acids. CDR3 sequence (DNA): TGTGCCAGCAGTTACACTCGACAGGGACCGAACACTGAAGCTTTCTTT. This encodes CASSYTRQGPNTEAFF.

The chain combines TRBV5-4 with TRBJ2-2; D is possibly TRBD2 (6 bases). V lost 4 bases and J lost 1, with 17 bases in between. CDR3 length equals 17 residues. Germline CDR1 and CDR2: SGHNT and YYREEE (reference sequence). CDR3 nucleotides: TGTGCCAGCAGCCCCACCGAGACTAGGCGGAACACCGGGGAGCTGTTTTTT. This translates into CASSPTETRRNTGELFF.